A single sample is the source of the 26 T cell receptor beta chains below, sequenced in a study of blood T cell repertoires in COVID-19. TCRdb's table, derived via immunoSEQ multiplex PCR, lists solely in-frame clones and lacks some. The sample includes roughly 76,000 clones, about 89% of them seen just once. Sequenced: PBMCs or T cells enriched from blood (not recorded which). The receptors stem from a woman between 50 and 59 years old with acute COVID-19.

The chain is built from TRBV12-3 or TRBV12-4 and TRBJ2-5; weak D call: TRBD2 (5 bases). The CDR3 runs 13 residues. Trimming took off 5 bases at V and 5 bases at J, with 12 bases between the two ends. The CDR3 region has the DNA TGTGCCAGCAGTGTGAGGGCTGGGGAGACCCAGTACTTC. This codes for CASSVRAGETQYF.

J is TRBJ1-2 and V is TRBV12-3 or TRBV12-4, with D uncertain. Trimming took 7 bases from V and 7 from J, leaving 16 bases between them. This CDR3 is 13 amino acids long. The CDR3 loop reads CASITTGESGYTF. The CDR3 region has the DNA TGTGCCAGCATCACCACCGGGGAATCTGGCTACACCTTC.

The table lists this clone with a count of one. The chain is built from TRBV19 and TRBJ2-1; 12 bases fit TRBD2. The CDR3 covers 16 residues. V gave up 7 bases and J gave up 6 bases; unmatched junction bases: 10. The germline gives CDR1 LNHDA, CDR2 SQIVND (reference sequence). The CDR3 DNA is TGTGCCAGTAATAAACGACTAGCGGGAGTGATCAATGAGCAGTTCTTC. Encoded protein: CASNKRLAGVINEQFF.

The CDR3 bases are TGTGCCAGCCGTCGCGGCTTCGGGGGCACTGAAGCTTTCTTT. Its translation is CASRRGFGGTEAFF. The chain combines TRBV19 with TRBJ1-1; TRBD1 is a possible D gene (5 bases). Germline lookup yields CDR1 LNHDA and CDR2 SQIVND (reference sequence). V dropped 9 bases and J dropped 4 bases, with 18 bases sitting between them. This CDR3 has 14 residues.

This clone was seen only once. The rearrangement uses TRBV6-2 or TRBV6-3 and TRBJ1-5; 9 bases match TRBD1. Looked up from germline, CDR1 is MNHEY and CDR2 is SVGEGT. With V trimmed by 6 bases and J by 2 bases, 5 bases remained unmatched. The CDR3 runs 15 residues. The CDR3 DNA follows: TGTGCCAGCAGCCGGGACAGGGCGCGCAATCAGCCCCAGCATTTT. This codes for CASSRDRARNQPQHF.

The rearrangement uses TRBV24-1 and TRBJ2-2, with 7 bases that match TRBD2. Germline V gene data show CDR1 as KGHDR and CDR2 as SFDVKD. The J segment lost 7 bases and the V segment lost 8 bases, leaving 3 bases of the junction unmatched. The CDR3 length is 12 residues. The CDR3: CATTGRDGELFF. CDR3 coding DNA: TGTGCCACCACAGGGAGGGACGGGGAGCTGTTTTTT.

The gene calls are TRBV18 and TRBJ2-7; TRBD2 might be the D (6 bases). V lost 4 bases and J lost 0, with 7 bases in between. Germline loops: CDR1 KGHSH, CDR2 LQKENI. CDR3 length: 13 amino acids. DNA for the CDR3: TGTGCCAGCTCACTTAGCGGCTCCTACGAGCAGTACTTC. This gives the protein CASSLSGSYEQYF. The full variable domain, rest sourced from reference TRBV18 and TRBJ2-7, is NAGVMQNPRHLVRRRGQEARLRCSPMKGHSHVYWYRQLPEEGLKFMVYLQKENIIDESGMPKERFSAEFPKEGPSILRIQQVVRGDSAAYFCASSLSGSYEQYFGPGTRLTVT.

This clone appeared once. The chain carries TRBV6-5 and TRBJ1-1; D unresolved. The CDR3 extends over 13 amino acids. Germline V lookup: CDR1 MNHEY, CDR2 SVGAGI. V was pared by 9 bases and J by 5 bases, with 16 bases between. The CDR3 reads CASQRERRTEAFF. The CDR3 DNA is TGTGCCAGTCAGAGGGAAAGGAGGACTGAAGCTTTCTTT.

The V gene is TRBV7-2, the J gene TRBJ1-3, with D perhaps TRBD1 (6 bases). V was shortened by 3 bases and J by 4 bases, with 16 bases between the two germline ends. CDR1 and CDR2 (germline): SGHTA, FQGNSA. The CDR3 contains 16 residues. As DNA, the CDR3 is TGTGCCAGCAGCTTCGCCTATACAGGGCCCGGAAACACCATATATTTT. Translation gives CASSFAYTGPGNTIYF.

This clone was recorded once. V gene TRBV3-1 (or the pseudogene TRBV3-2) combines with J gene TRBJ1-2; no reliable D call. The germline V gene has CDR1 LGHDT and CDR2 YNNKEL (reference sequence). With 1 base removed from V and 9 bases from J, the gap between germline ends came to 6 bases. This CDR3 contains 11 residues. CDR3 in amino acids: CASSQALSYTF. In DNA form, the CDR3 reads TGTGCCAGCAGCCAAGCTTTAAGCTACACCTTC.

The rearrangement uses TRBV18 and TRBJ2-5; 7 nucleotides agree with TRBD2. The CDR3 extends over 14 amino acids. Germline V gene data show CDR1 as KGHSH and CDR2 as LQKENI. Trimming at V came to 5 bases and at J to 4 bases, leaving 7 bases not matched to a gene. Here the CDR3 DNA reads TGTGCCAGCTCATCACAAGCGGGGCGAGAGACCCAGTACTTC. This codes for CASSSQAGRETQYF.

J is TRBJ2-1 and V is TRBV4-2; the match to TRBD2 covers 8 bases. The CDR3 totals 16 residues. CDR1 is LGHNA, CDR2 YNFKEQ, per germline. V lost 3 bases to trimming and J lost 0 bases; unmatched junction nucleotides: 4. CDR3: CASSQAGTSSYNEQFF. CDR3 bases: TGTGCCAGCAGCCAGGCCGGGACTAGCTCCTACAATGAGCAGTTCTTC.

This chain links TRBV27 with TRBJ2-1; TRBD1 matches 9 bases. After removal of 4 bases from V and 6 bases from J, the junction contained 10 bases not matched to a gene. The length of the CDR3 is 16 residues. Germline V gene lookup returns CDR1 MNHEY and CDR2 SMNVEV (reference sequence). CDR3 region: CASSYLTGGPINEQFF. The CDR3 coding sequence is TGTGCCAGCAGTTACCTTACAGGGGGCCCCATCAATGAGCAGTTCTTC.

The V gene is TRBV30, the J gene TRBJ1-1; unclear D gene. V gave up 4 bases and J gave up 11 bases, with 23 bases separating them. This CDR3 spans 14 amino acids. Looked up from germline, CDR1 is GTSNPN and CDR2 is SVGIG (reference sequence). CDR3 sequence reads: CAWTTGSGDPGAFF. CDR3 coding DNA: TGTGCCTGGACCACGGGATCGGGAGATCCCGGCGCTTTCTTT.

The rearrangement joins TRBV7-9 to TRBJ2-1, with a tentative D call TRBD1 (7 bases). The CDR3 length is 15 residues. Germline V CDR1 and CDR2: SEHNR, FQNEAQ (reference sequence). Trimming took off 5 bases at V and 4 bases at J, with 15 bases between the two ends. CDR3 amino acids: CASSPGGTVYNEQFF. In nucleotides, the CDR3 is TGTGCCAGCAGCCCTGGCGGGACAGTTTACAATGAGCAGTTCTTC.

The chain carries TRBV3-1 (or the pseudogene TRBV3-2) and TRBJ2-7; 11 bases match TRBD2. The length of the CDR3 is 14 residues. V was clipped by 4 bases and J by 7 bases; unmatched bases: 6. From germline, CDR1 is LGHDT and CDR2 YNNKEL (reference sequence). CDR3 bases: TGTGCCAGCAGCCTAGCGGGAGGGCCGATTGAGCAGTACTTC. This gives the protein CASSLAGGPIEQYF.

The gene calls are TRBV27 and TRBJ2-7; TRBD1 agrees at 7 bases. Germline V gene sequence: CDR1 MNHEY, CDR2 SMNVEV (reference sequence). Trimming removed 0 bases from V and 3 bases from J; junction bases left unmatched: 2. This CDR3 region has 14 residues. The CDR3 protein is CASSLSNRGYEQYF. The CDR3 bases are TGTGCCAGCAGTTTATCGAACAGGGGCTACGAGCAGTACTTC.

This chain uses TRBV5-1 with TRBJ2-1, with D possibly TRBD1 on 5 matching bases. Germline values: CDR1 SGHRS, CDR2 YFSETQ. This CDR3 comprises 19 residues. V was shortened by 0 bases and J by 0 bases, with 19 bases between the two germline ends. In DNA form, the CDR3 reads TGCGCCAGCAGCTTGGGGTCCCCCACAGGTCAGAGCTCCTACAATGAGCAGTTCTTC. Translation: CASSLGSPTGQSSYNEQFF. Looking up the rest from reference TRBV5-1 and TRBJ2-1 gives the full variable domain: KAGVTQTPRYLIKTRGQQVTLSCSPISGHRSVSWYQQTPGQGLQFLFEYFSETQRNKGNFPGRFSGRQFSNSRSEMNVSTLELGDSALYLCASSLGSPTGQSSYNEQFFGPGTRLTVL.

CDR3 sequence (DNA): TGCGCCAGCAGCCCAAGACTAGCAGCAGGGACCGGGGAGCTGTTTTTT. This gives the protein CASSPRLAAGTGELFF. The chain is built from TRBV5-1 and TRBJ2-2; 7 nucleotides match TRBD2. Germline CDR1 SGHRS, CDR2 YFSETQ. After removal of 4 bases from V and 5 bases from J, the junction contained 11 bases not matched to a gene. This CDR3 region has 16 residues.

The V and J genes are TRBV3-1 (or the pseudogene TRBV3-2) and TRBJ1-4; TRBD1 is a possible D gene (5 bases). V was pared by 1 base and J by 17 bases, with 14 bases between. Germline lookup yields CDR1 LGHDT and CDR2 YNNKEL (reference sequence). This CDR3 region has 12 residues. The CDR3 region is CASSQARQSGFF. The DNA for the CDR3 is TGTGCCAGCAGCCAAGCAAGACAGTCAGGTTTTTTT.

The chain uses TRBV6-5 and TRBJ1-5; 10 bases map to TRBD1. CDR3 size: 15 residues. Germline lookup yields CDR1 MNHEY and CDR2 SVGAGI. V was pared by 5 bases and J by 8 bases, with 9 bases of the junction left unmatched. The CDR3, as DNA: TGTGCCAGCAGTCCTGACAGGGGGCGCCGGGAGCCCCAGCATTTT. It codes for CASSPDRGRREPQHF.

This clone appeared a few times. The rearrangement links TRBV4-1 to TRBJ1-2, with 8 bases fitting TRBD1. Germline V CDR1 and CDR2: MGHRA, YSYEKL. V lost 4 bases and J lost 2; bases outside the gene matches: 6. This CDR3 spans 15 amino acids. CDR3 DNA: TGCGCCAGCAGCCTCGCCGGACAGGGCAACTATGGCTACACCTTC. Its translation: CASSLAGQGNYGYTF.

The chain has TRBV6-5 and TRBJ1-3; 8 nucleotides align to TRBD1. With 6 bases clipped from V and 8 bases from J, the junction kept 12 bases outside the gene matches. CDR3 length: 15 amino acids. The germline CDR1 and CDR2 sequences are MNHEY and SVGAGI. The CDR3 DNA sequence: TGTGCCAGCAGGGCCCCGGGACAGGCAGGTCACACCATATATTTT. Protein product: CASRAPGQAGHTIYF.

The chain is built from TRBV4-2 and TRBJ2-3; 8 bases fit TRBD1. The CDR3 runs to 16 residues. Unmatched junction bases numbered 4, after V lost 1 base and J lost 1 base. From germline, CDR1 is LGHNA and CDR2 YNFKEQ. Here the CDR3 DNA reads TGTGCCAGCAGCCAAGCGACAGGGGTCGGCACAGATACGCAGTATTTT. Its translation is CASSQATGVGTDTQYF.

The chain carries TRBV7-2 and TRBJ2-2; 9 bases are shared with TRBD1. CDR1 SGHTA and CDR2 FQGNSA come from the germline V gene. Unmatched junction bases numbered 8, after V lost 5 bases and J lost 4 bases. CDR3 length equals 16 residues. This CDR3 reads CASSPGTGITTGELFF. The DNA for the CDR3 is TGTGCCAGCAGCCCAGGGACAGGGATAACCACCGGGGAGCTGTTTTTT.

The chain combines TRBV4-1 with TRBJ2-1; D is uncertain. The V gene lost 6 bases and the J gene lost 9 bases, with 15 bases spanning the gap. This CDR3 spans 13 amino acids. Germline V CDR1 and CDR2: MGHRA, YSYEKL. CDR3 DNA: TGCGCCAGCAGTCCCGGTTGGCGGATTGAGCAGTTCTTC. Its protein is CASSPGWRIEQFF.